A selection of T cell receptor beta chains follows, all from one sample in a study of blood T cell repertoires in COVID-19. Measured with immunoSEQ multiplex PCR; TCRdb has only the in-frame clones, and not every one. The data show 140,000 to 150,000 clones, approximately 81% seen once. Source material: peripheral blood. These receptor sequences come from a human donor in a cohort sampled during active COVID-19. The CDR3 runs from the conserved cysteine through the conserved F or W. The D gene is left open where the match is weak. A clone size is listed for some rows: how often the clone was seen (once, few, many), or a class if it is expanded.

d_call clone_size j_call v_call cdr3_aa cdr3_nt
TRBD1 . TRBJ2-7 TRBV28 CASSFGQGAKQYF TGTGCCAGCAGTTTTGGGCAGGGGGCAAAGCAGTACTTC
TRBD2 . TRBJ2-7 TRBV11-3 CASSSRAGGSYEQYF TGTGCCAGCAGCTCCCGGGCGGGAGGGTCCTACGAGCAGTACTTC
. . TRBJ1-6 TRBV9 CASSALSGLSNSPLHF TGTGCCAGCAGCGCATTATCGGGACTGAGTAATTCACCCCTCCACTTT
. few TRBJ1-5 TRBV9 CASSAGRENQPQHF TGTGCCAGCAGCGCCGGACGGGAAAATCAGCCCCAGCATTTT
TRBD1 . TRBJ1-1 TRBV27 CASSFQGATEAFF TGTGCCAGCAGTTTTCAGGGGGCAACTGAAGCTTTCTTT
. few TRBJ1-1 TRBV9 CASSVGRGNTEAFF TGTGCCAGCAGCGTAGGCCGCGGAAACACTGAAGCTTTCTTT
. . TRBJ2-7 TRBV18 CASSPAQGASYEQYF TGTGCCAGCTCACCAGCTCAGGGTGCGTCCTACGAGCAGTACTTC
TRBD2 . TRBJ2-7 TRBV4-2 CASSRRVAGREESYEQYF TGTGCCAGCTCAAGGCGGGTAGCGGGGAGGGAGGAGTCCTACGAGCAGTACTTC
. . TRBJ2-7 TRBV20-1 CSAALLYEQYF TGCAGTGCTGCCCTACTCTACGAGCAGTACTTC
. . TRBJ2-1 TRBV18 CASSPSTSFDNEQFF TGTGCCAGCTCACCATCCACTAGTTTCGACAATGAGCAGTTCTTC
TRBD1 . TRBJ1-3 TRBV5-1 CASSSLTGAGNTIYF TGCGCCAGCAGCTCATTGACAGGGGCTGGAAACACCATATATTTT
. . TRBJ1-5 TRBV2 CASRDSHQPQHF TGTGCCAGCAGGGACAGCCATCAGCCCCAGCATTTT
. . TRBJ2-5 TRBV6-1 CASSEDVTGETQYF TGTGCCAGCAGTGAAGACGTAACGGGGGAGACCCAGTACTTC
. once TRBJ2-1 TRBV9 CASSVAPQVDNEQFF TGTGCCAGCAGCGTAGCTCCGCAGGTGGACAATGAGCAGTTCTTC
. . TRBJ2-7 TRBV28 CASSLAAGELFSSYEQYF TGTGCCAGCAGTTTGGCAGCCGGGGAACTATTTAGCTCCTACGAGCAGTACTTC
. . TRBJ2-7 TRBV6-2/TRBV6-3 CASSWTPSRQYF TGTGCCAGCAGTTGGACACCCTCCCGGCAGTACTTC
TRBD2 . TRBJ2-5 TRBV11-2 CASSLSRGGPETQYF TGTGCCAGCAGCTTGTCCCGGGGGGGGCCGGAGACCCAGTACTTC
TRBD2 . TRBJ2-3 TRBV18 CASSQAGTSGRSDTQYF TGTGCCAGCTCACAAGCCGGGACTAGCGGGAGGTCAGATACGCAGTATTTT
. . TRBJ2-7 TRBV11-3 CASSLGETYEQYF TGTGCCAGCAGCTTAGGAGAGACCTACGAGCAGTACTTC
TRBD1 once TRBJ1-1 TRBV10-1 CASSESGQGDTEAFF TGCGCCAGCAGTGAGTCTGGGCAGGGGGACACTGAAGCTTTCTTT
. . TRBJ2-1 TRBV18 CASSPKSAGDNEQFF TGTGCCAGCTCACCAAAGTCGGCAGGGGACAATGAGCAGTTCTTC
TRBD2 . TRBJ2-3 TRBV14 CASSQGGAGATDTQYF TGTGCCAGCAGCCAAGGTGGAGCGGGGGCCACAGATACGCAGTATTTT
TRBD2 . TRBJ2-7 TRBV27 CASRRTSGFYEQYF TGTGCCAGCAGGAGGACTAGCGGTTTCTACGAGCAGTACTTC
. . TRBJ2-7 TRBV28 CATTPRGSLSYEQYF TGTGCCACAACACCGAGGGGGAGTCTTTCCTACGAGCAGTACTTC
TRBD2 . TRBJ2-5 TRBV4-3 CASAGTSVGTQYF TGCGCCAGCGCCGGGACTAGCGTTGGGACCCAGTACTTC
TRBD1 few TRBJ2-7 TRBV28 CASSLFGGTGGGYEQYF TGTGCCAGCAGTTTATTTGGCGGGACAGGGGGCGGTTACGAGCAGTACTTC
TRBD2 . TRBJ2-1 TRBV6-2/TRBV6-3 CASSYVGLAGNEQFF TGTGCCAGCAGTTACGTAGGACTAGCGGGCAATGAGCAGTTCTTC
. few TRBJ2-7 TRBV7-2 CASSLVSDNYEQYF TGTGCCAGCAGCTTAGTGTCGGACAACTACGAGCAGTACTTC
TRBD1 . TRBJ2-1 TRBV6-5 CASISGGTGGNEQFF TGTGCCAGCATTTCGGGGGGGACAGGGGGGAATGAGCAGTTCTTC
. once TRBJ1-4 TRBV4-2 CASSQPRGSANEKLFF TGTGCCAGCAGCCAACCACGGGGAAGCGCAAATGAAAAACTGTTTTTT
. . TRBJ2-7 TRBV19 CASSMTGRGYEQYF TGTGCCAGTAGTATGACAGGCCGAGGGTACGAGCAGTACTTC
TRBD2 . TRBJ2-7 TRBV6-5 CASRGLAGSYEQYF TGTGCCAGCAGAGGACTAGCGGGATCCTACGAGCAGTACTTC
TRBD2 . TRBJ2-7 TRBV7-2 CASSSGTSGRGGPSYEQYF TGTGCCAGCAGCTCAGGGACTAGCGGGAGGGGAGGACCATCCTACGAGCAGTACTTC
TRBD2 few TRBJ2-7 TRBV6-2/TRBV6-3 CASSPRLAEGYEQYF TGTGCCAGCAGTCCCAGACTAGCGGAGGGCTACGAGCAGTACTTC
TRBD2 . TRBJ2-7 TRBV25-1 CASSESPSGKGSYEQYF TGTGCCAGCAGTGAATCCCCTAGCGGGAAAGGCTCCTACGAGCAGTACTTC
TRBD1 . TRBJ2-3 TRBV28 CASTTPGQGTDTQYF TGTGCCAGCACCACCCCGGGACAGGGTACAGATACGCAGTATTTT
. . TRBJ2-3 TRBV28 CASLTPGYTDTQYF TGTGCCAGCCTAACCCCGGGATACACAGATACGCAGTATTTT
. . TRBJ2-7 TRBV11-2 CASSLVVGRNYEQYF TGTGCCAGCAGCTTAGTGGTCGGGAGAAACTACGAGCAGTACTTC
. . TRBJ2-6 TRBV28 CASSTVAGANVLTF TGTGCCAGCAGTACAGTTGCTGGGGCCAACGTCCTGACTTTC
TRBD1 . TRBJ2-1 TRBV6-2/TRBV6-3 CASSYRGPNQFF TGTGCCAGCAGTTACAGGGGGCCAAACCAGTTCTTC
TRBD1 . TRBJ2-3 TRBV7-2 CASSLRDSDTQYF TGTGCCAGCAGCTTAAGGGACAGTGATACGCAGTATTTT
TRBD1 . TRBJ2-7 TRBV19 CASSMTGASYEQYF TGTGCCAGTAGTATGACAGGGGCTTCCTACGAGCAGTACTTC
TRBD1 . TRBJ1-2 TRBV28 CASSSGTGGARIYGYTF TGTGCCAGCAGTTCCGGGACAGGGGGCGCAAGGATCTATGGCTACACCTTC
. . TRBJ1-1 TRBV24-1 CATEEGLNTEAFF TGTGCCACCGAGGAGGGATTGAACACTGAAGCTTTCTTT
TRBD1 . TRBJ1-4 TRBV5-1 CASRKGQNEKLFF TGCGCCAGCAGGAAGGGACAGAATGAAAAACTGTTTTTT
TRBD2 . TRBJ2-5 TRBV5-1 CASSPGTSGRAETQYF TGCGCCAGCAGCCCCGGGACTAGCGGGAGGGCTGAGACCCAGTACTTC
. . TRBJ2-7 TRBV20-1 CSASALSQAHYEQYF TGCAGTGCTAGTGCCCTCTCGCAGGCCCACTACGAGCAGTACTTC
TRBD1 . TRBJ1-5 TRBV6-5 CASSTGGNQPQHF TGTGCCAGCTCTACAGGGGGCAATCAGCCCCAGCATTTT
TRBD2 . TRBJ2-7 TRBV6-5 CASSYLAGGGYEQYF TGTGCCAGCAGTTACCTAGCGGGAGGGGGTTACGAGCAGTACTTC
TRBD1 few TRBJ1-4 TRBV4-3 CASSQGASWTGNEKLFF TGCGCCAGCAGCCAAGGGGCGTCGTGGACAGGGAATGAAAAACTGTTTTTT
TRBD1 . TRBJ2-7 TRBV11-1 CASSFLQGDYEQYF TGTGCCAGCAGCTTTCTACAGGGGGACTACGAGCAGTACTTC
. . TRBJ2-5 TRBV29-1 CSVEGTVQETQYF TGCAGCGTTGAAGGGACAGTGCAAGAGACCCAGTACTTC